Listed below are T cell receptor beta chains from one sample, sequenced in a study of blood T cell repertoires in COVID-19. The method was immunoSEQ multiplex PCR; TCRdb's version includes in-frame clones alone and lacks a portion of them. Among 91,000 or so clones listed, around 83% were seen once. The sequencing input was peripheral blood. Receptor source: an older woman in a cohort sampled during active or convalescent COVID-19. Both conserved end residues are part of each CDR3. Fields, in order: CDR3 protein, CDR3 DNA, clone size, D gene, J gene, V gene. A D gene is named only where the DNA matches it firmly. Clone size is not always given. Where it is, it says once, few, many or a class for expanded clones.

CASSSHRAENTIYF	TGTGCCAGCAGCTCCCACAGGGCGGAAAACACCATATATTTT	once	NA	TRBJ1-3	TRBV7-6
CASSYEGVGYTF	TGTGCCAGCAGTTACGAGGGGGTTGGCTACACCTTC	NA	NA	TRBJ1-2	TRBV6-5
CASSTPAGVKNIQYF	TGTGCCAGCAGTACACCAGCGGGAGTCAAAAACATTCAGTACTTC	NA	TRBD2	TRBJ2-4	TRBV28
CASSQALAGGLSGAYNEQFF	TGCGCCAGCAGCCAAGCCCTAGCGGGAGGACTTAGCGGGGCGTACAATGAGCAGTTCTTC	NA	TRBD2	TRBJ2-1	TRBV4-1
CASHRAPSGNTIYF	TGTGCCAGCCACAGGGCACCCAGTGGAAACACCATATATTTT	NA	NA	TRBJ1-3	TRBV28
CASSLAGASTYEQYF	TGTGCCAGCAGCTTAGCGGGAGCCTCCACCTACGAGCAGTACTTC	NA	NA	TRBJ2-7	TRBV7-2
CASSPLGGDSNQPQHF	TGTGCCAGCAGCCCGTTGGGGGGGGATAGCAATCAGCCCCAGCATTTT	NA	NA	TRBJ1-5	TRBV5-5
CASSFGQGGNQPQHF	TGTGCCAGCAGCTTCGGACAGGGGGGCAATCAGCCCCAGCATTTT	NA	TRBD1	TRBJ1-5	TRBV3-1/TRBV3-2
CASSAGTGNLYGGYTF	TGTGCCAGCAGCGCTGGGACAGGCAACCTATACGGCGGCTACACCTTC	NA	TRBD1	TRBJ1-2	TRBV9
CASSNIIGGPQHF	TGTGCCAGCTCAAACATAATAGGAGGGCCCCAGCATTTT	NA	NA	TRBJ1-5	TRBV7-9
CASSPPGVRQETQYF	TGTGCCAGCAGCCCCCCAGGTGTGAGACAAGAGACCCAGTACTTC	NA	NA	TRBJ2-5	TRBV3-1/TRBV3-2
CASSVGRTGGILGGYTF	TGTGCCAGCAGCGTAGGAAGGACAGGGGGCATTTTAGGGGGCTACACCTTC	NA	TRBD1	TRBJ1-2	TRBV9
CASSPLRGRNGELFF	TGCGCCAGCAGCCCCCTAAGGGGGCGAAACGGGGAGCTGTTTTTT	once	TRBD1	TRBJ2-2	TRBV4-1
CASSLDLAGFTDTQYF	TGCGCCAGCAGCTTGGATCTAGCGGGGTTCACAGATACGCAGTATTTT	NA	TRBD2	TRBJ2-3	TRBV5-1
CASSVRDRANYGYTF	TGTGCCAGCAGTGTGAGGGACAGGGCTAACTATGGCTACACCTTC	once	TRBD1	TRBJ1-2	TRBV2
CASSVDWQGEKLFF	TGTGCCAGCAGCGTAGATTGGCAGGGAGAAAAACTGTTTTTT	NA	NA	TRBJ1-4	TRBV9
CATSHPGIRSTDTQYF	TGTGCCACCAGTCATCCCGGGATACGCAGCACAGATACGCAGTATTTT	NA	NA	TRBJ2-3	TRBV24-1
CASRGNSGEKLFF	TGTGCCAGTAGGGGTAATAGTGGTGAAAAACTGTTTTTT	NA	NA	TRBJ1-4	TRBV27
CASSHARPNYGYTF	TGCGCCAGCAGCCACGCCAGGCCGAACTATGGCTACACCTTC	NA	NA	TRBJ1-2	TRBV4-1
CASSLGLTGATGELFF	TGCGCCAGCAGCTTGGGATTGACAGGGGCCACCGGGGAGCTGTTTTTT	NA	TRBD1	TRBJ2-2	TRBV5-1
CASSETGEREQYF	TGTGCCAGCAGTGAAACCGGGGAGCGGGAGCAGTACTTC	NA	NA	TRBJ2-7	TRBV6-1
CASSPPNRGYSPLHF	TGTGCCAGCAGCCCCCCCAACCGGGGGTATTCACCCCTCCACTTT	NA	NA	TRBJ1-6	TRBV7-2
CASSYTRGQETQYF	TGTGCCAGCAGTTACACGAGGGGGCAAGAGACCCAGTACTTC	NA	NA	TRBJ2-5	TRBV6-6
CASSLRGGDEKLFF	TGCGCCAGCAGCTTGCGGGGAGGCGATGAAAAACTGTTTTTT	NA	NA	TRBJ1-4	TRBV5-1
CATSESGLAGDTDTQYF	TGTGCCACCAGTGAGTCTGGACTAGCGGGGGACACAGATACGCAGTATTTT	NA	TRBD2	TRBJ2-3	TRBV24-1
CATSRSEGTEGQFF	TGTGCCACCAGCAGATCTGAGGGAACCGAAGGGCAGTTCTTC	NA	NA	TRBJ2-1	TRBV15
CASSRSSVRGYQPQHF	TGCGCCAGCAGCCGTAGTAGTGTCAGGGGATACCAGCCCCAGCATTTT	few	NA	TRBJ1-5	TRBV4-1
CASSQVGLAHF	TGTGCCAGCAGCCAAGTCGGGCTAGCCCACTTT	NA	NA	TRBJ2-3	TRBV3-1/TRBV3-2
CASSSTGLDTEAFF	TGTGCCAGCAGTTCCACAGGGTTGGACACTGAAGCTTTCTTT	NA	NA	TRBJ1-1	TRBV5-4
CASSDTGGNQPQHF	TGTGCCAGCAGTGATACAGGGGGGAATCAGCCCCAGCATTTT	NA	TRBD1	TRBJ1-5	TRBV25-1
CASRETGEGGYTF	TGTGCCAGCAGGGAGACAGGGGAGGGAGGCTACACCTTC	NA	TRBD1	TRBJ1-2	TRBV6-5
CASSLQGGQGSPSSYNEQFF	TGTGCCAGCAGCCTTCAAGGAGGACAGGGGTCCCCGAGCTCCTACAATGAGCAGTTCTTC	NA	TRBD1	TRBJ2-1	TRBV7-8
CAITAGQPSETQYF	TGTGCCATCACCGCCGGACAGCCTTCGGAGACCCAGTACTTC	NA	NA	TRBJ2-5	TRBV10-3
CASSQGGGYTF	TGTGCCAGCAGCCAGGGAGGCGGCTACACCTTC	few	NA	TRBJ1-2	TRBV14
CASSFRNEQFF	TGTGCCAGCAGCTTTAGAAATGAGCAGTTCTTC	NA	NA	TRBJ2-1	TRBV7-8
CASSEEEASNQPQHF	TGTGCCAGCAGCGAAGAAGAAGCAAGCAATCAGCCCCAGCATTTT	few	NA	TRBJ1-5	TRBV2
CASSDPLYEQYF	TGTGCCAGCAGTGACCCTCTCTACGAGCAGTACTTC	NA	NA	TRBJ2-7	TRBV6-1
CASSRVTGGPEAFF	TGTGCCAGCAGCCGAGTAACAGGGGGCCCTGAAGCTTTCTTT	few	TRBD1	TRBJ1-1	TRBV14
CASSPGLAGYSYEQYF	TGCGCCAGCAGCCCGGGACTAGCGGGGTATTCCTACGAGCAGTACTTC	NA	TRBD2	TRBJ2-7	TRBV5-1
CASSLVTGTNTGELFF	TGTGCCAGCAGTTTAGTGACAGGGACGAACACCGGGGAGCTGTTTTTT	NA	TRBD1	TRBJ2-2	TRBV27
CASSQARTIRADTQYF	TGTGCCAGCAGCCAGGCACGGACTATAAGAGCAGATACGCAGTATTTT	NA	NA	TRBJ2-3	TRBV3-1/TRBV3-2
CASRSGGRGDTQYF	TGTGCCAGCAGGTCGGGGGGGCGAGGAGATACGCAGTATTTT	NA	TRBD2	TRBJ2-3	TRBV6-6
CASSTRDSLYEQYF	TGTGCCAGCAGCACACGGGACAGCCTCTACGAGCAGTACTTC	NA	TRBD1	TRBJ2-7	TRBV7-8
CASSFGLGGRAGELFF	TGTGCCAGCAGTTTCGGACTAGGGGGGAGAGCCGGGGAGCTGTTTTTT	NA	NA	TRBJ2-2	TRBV27
CAISGRTSGINTDTQYF	TGTGCCATTTCAGGCCGGACTAGCGGGATCAACACAGATACGCAGTATTTT	NA	TRBD2	TRBJ2-3	TRBV19
CASGPGTGTYEQYF	TGTGCTAGTGGTCCCGGGACAGGGACTTACGAGCAGTACTTC	once	TRBD1	TRBJ2-7	TRBV12-5